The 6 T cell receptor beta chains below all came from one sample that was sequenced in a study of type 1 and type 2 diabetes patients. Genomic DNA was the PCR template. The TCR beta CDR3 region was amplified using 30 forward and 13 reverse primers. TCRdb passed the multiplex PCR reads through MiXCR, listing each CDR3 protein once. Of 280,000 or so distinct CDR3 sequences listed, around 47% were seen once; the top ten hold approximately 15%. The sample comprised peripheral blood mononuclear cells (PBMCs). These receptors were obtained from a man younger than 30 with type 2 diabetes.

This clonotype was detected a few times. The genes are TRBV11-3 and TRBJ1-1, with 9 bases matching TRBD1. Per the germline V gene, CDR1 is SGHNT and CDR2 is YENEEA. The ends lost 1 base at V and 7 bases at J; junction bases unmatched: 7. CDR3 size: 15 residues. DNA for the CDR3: TGTGCCAGCAGCTTAGGTACAGGGGGCGGCGGTGAAGCTTTCTTT. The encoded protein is CASSLGTGGGGEAFF.

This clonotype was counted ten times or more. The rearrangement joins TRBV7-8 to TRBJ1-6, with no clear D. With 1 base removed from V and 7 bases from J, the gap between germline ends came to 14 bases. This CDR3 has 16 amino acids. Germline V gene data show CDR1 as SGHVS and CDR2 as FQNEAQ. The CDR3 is CASSLDAEDWNSPLHF. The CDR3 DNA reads TGTGCCAGCAGCTTAGATGCAGAAGATTGGAATTCACCCCTCCACTTT.

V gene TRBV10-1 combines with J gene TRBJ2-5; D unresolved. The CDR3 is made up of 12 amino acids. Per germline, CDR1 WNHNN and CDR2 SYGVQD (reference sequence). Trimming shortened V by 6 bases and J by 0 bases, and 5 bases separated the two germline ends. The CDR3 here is CASSHDQETQYF. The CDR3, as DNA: TGCGCCAGCAGCCACGACCAAGAGACCCAGTACTTC.

The CDR3 sequence is CASSLAEGAFETQYF. Written as DNA, the CDR3 is TGTGCCAGCAGCTTGGCAGAGGGGGCCTTTGAGACCCAGTACTTC. The chain is built from TRBV5-4 and TRBJ2-5; 7 bases are a match to TRBD1. CDR1 and CDR2 (germline): SGHNT, YYREEE (reference sequence). V lost 0 bases, J lost 5 bases, and 7 bases stayed unmatched. The CDR3 covers 15 residues.

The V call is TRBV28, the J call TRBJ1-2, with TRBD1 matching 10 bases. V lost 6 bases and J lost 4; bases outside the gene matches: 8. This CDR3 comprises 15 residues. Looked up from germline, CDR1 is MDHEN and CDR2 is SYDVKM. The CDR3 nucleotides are TGTGCCAGCAGCATCGGGACAGGGGTGGGCTATGGCTACACCTTC. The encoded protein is CASSIGTGVGYGYTF.

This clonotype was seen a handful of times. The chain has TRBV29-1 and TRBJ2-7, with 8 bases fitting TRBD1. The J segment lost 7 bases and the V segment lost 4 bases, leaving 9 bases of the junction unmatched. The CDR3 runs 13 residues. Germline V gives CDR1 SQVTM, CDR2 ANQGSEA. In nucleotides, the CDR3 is TGCAGCGTTGTGGGACAGGTGCGCGGAGAGCAGTACTTC. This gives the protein CSVVGQVRGEQYF.